What follows describes a single T cell receptor beta chain. The antigen is not known. The V end lost 2 bases, the J end lost 16 bases, and 12 bases lay between the germline ends. The germline V gene encodes CDR1 MNHNY and CDR2 SVGAGI (reference sequence). This CDR3 region has 11 residues. These data come from a study of T cell responses to AZD1222 COVID-19 vaccine. Study-wide results and caveats: Mostly white British, mostly female donors; authors suggested clonal diversity may be underestimated. The breadth and depth of Spike-specific TCRs increased once two AZD1222 doses had been given.

Libraries were prepared by immunoSEQ multiplex PCR; TCRdb keeps only in-frame clonotypes and omits some of them. The repertoire holds more than 150,000 clones, with nearly 95% as singletons. The genes are TRBV6-6 and TRBJ2-4, with D hard to call. The receptor's source is an adult who received the AZD1222 COVID-19 vaccine. This specimen consisted of peripheral blood, obtained 28 days after the second AZD1222 dose. CDR3 amino acids: CASSYTWPPYF. In nucleotides, the CDR3 is TGTGCCAGCAGTTACACGTGGCCCCCCTACTTC.